The clone carrying this T cell receptor (beta chain) was observed a single time. Its antigen is undetermined. These data belong to a study of cytomegalovirus exposure and HLA in healthy donors. Study-wide results and limits: Earlier analysis looked at TCR beta V segments, and most were productive about 87% or about 30% of the time. In a later analysis, TCR beta V- and J-gene trimming was associated with a missense DCLRE1C variant. Altogether, about 160 TCR beta chains were recorded as cytomegalovirus-associated.

The PCR had 60 Vbeta and 13 Jbeta primers. Sequenced by immunoSEQ multiplex PCR; TCRdb stores in-frame clones only, minus some. The sample includes roughly 180,000 clones, almost 80% of them seen just once. In nominal health when sampled, donors likely had unrecorded immune exposures nonetheless. The TCR comes from a man aged 25-45 years in good health and CMV-seronegative. The sample comprised PBMCs.

For the CDR3, the DNA is TGTGCCAGCAGTCGGGACTCCTCGAACACCGGGGAGCTGTTTTTT. This codes for CASSRDSSNTGELFF. The rearrangement uses TRBV11-2 and TRBJ2-2; the D gene is possibly TRBD2 (6 bases). The CDR3 contains 15 residues. Germline V gene sequence: CDR1 SGHAT, CDR2 FQNNGV. The V end was cut by 6 bases, the J end by 0 bases, with 11 bases between.